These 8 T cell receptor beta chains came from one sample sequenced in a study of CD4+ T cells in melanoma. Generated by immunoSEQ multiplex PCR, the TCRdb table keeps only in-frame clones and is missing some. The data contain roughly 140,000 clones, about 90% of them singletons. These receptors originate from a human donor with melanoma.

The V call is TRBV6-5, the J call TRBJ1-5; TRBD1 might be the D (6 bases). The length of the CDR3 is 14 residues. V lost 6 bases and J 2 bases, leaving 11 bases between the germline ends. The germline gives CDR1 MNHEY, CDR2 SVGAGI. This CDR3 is CASRQGLGNQPQHF. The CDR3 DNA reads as TGTGCCAGCAGACAGGGTTTGGGCAATCAGCCCCAGCATTTT.

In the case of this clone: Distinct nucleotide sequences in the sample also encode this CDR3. This CDR3 is CASSLTGATNEKLFF. The CDR3 DNA reads TGCGCCAGCAGCCTCACGGGAGCGACTAATGAAAAACTGTTTTTT. The chain carries TRBV5-1 and TRBJ1-4; no clear D. V shed 4 bases and J shed 2 bases, with 12 bases lying between them. The CDR3 runs 15 residues. From germline, CDR1 is SGHRS and CDR2 YFSETQ.

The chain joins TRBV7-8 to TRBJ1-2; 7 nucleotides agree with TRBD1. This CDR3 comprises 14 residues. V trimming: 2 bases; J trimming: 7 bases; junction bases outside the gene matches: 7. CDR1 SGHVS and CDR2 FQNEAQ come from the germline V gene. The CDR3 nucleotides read TGTGCCAGCAGCTTATTCGAGGGGGCGCGTGGCTACACCTTC. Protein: CASSLFEGARGYTF.

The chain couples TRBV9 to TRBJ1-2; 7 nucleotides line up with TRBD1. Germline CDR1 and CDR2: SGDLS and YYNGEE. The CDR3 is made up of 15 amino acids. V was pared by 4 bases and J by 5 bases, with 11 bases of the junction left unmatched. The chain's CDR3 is CASSPVQQGRYGYTF. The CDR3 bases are TGTGCCAGCAGCCCCGTACAACAGGGGAGGTATGGCTACACCTTC.

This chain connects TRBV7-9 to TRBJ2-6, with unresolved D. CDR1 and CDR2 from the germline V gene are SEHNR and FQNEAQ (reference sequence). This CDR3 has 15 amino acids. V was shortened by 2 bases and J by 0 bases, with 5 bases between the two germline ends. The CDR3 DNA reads TGTGCCAGCAGCTTATGGTCCTCTGGGGCCAACGTCCTGACTTTC. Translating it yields CASSLWSSGANVLTF. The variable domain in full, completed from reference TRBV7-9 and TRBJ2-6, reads DTGVSQNPRHKITKRGQNVTFRCDPISEHNRLYWYRQTLGQGPEFLTYFQNEAQLEKSRLLSDRFSAERPKGSFSTLEIQRTEQGDSAMYLCASSLWSSGANVLTFGAGSRLTVL.

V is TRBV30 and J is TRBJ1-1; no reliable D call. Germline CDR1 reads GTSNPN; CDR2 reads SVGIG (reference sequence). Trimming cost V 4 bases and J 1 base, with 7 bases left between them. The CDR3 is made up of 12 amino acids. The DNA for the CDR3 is TGTGCCTGGATGTGGGGGAACACTGAAGCTTTCTTT. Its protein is CAWMWGNTEAFF.

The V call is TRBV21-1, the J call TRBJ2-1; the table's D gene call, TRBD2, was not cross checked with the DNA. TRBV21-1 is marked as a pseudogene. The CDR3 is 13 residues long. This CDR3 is CASSKTRWGEQFF. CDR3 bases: TGTGCCAGCAGCAAAACTAGATGGGGTGAGCAGTTCTTC.

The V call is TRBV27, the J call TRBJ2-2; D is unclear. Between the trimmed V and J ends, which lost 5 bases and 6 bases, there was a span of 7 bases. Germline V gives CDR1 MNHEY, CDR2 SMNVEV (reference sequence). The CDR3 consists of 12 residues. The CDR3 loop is CASSLISGELFF. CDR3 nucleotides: TGTGCCAGCAGTCTAATCTCCGGGGAGCTGTTTTTT.